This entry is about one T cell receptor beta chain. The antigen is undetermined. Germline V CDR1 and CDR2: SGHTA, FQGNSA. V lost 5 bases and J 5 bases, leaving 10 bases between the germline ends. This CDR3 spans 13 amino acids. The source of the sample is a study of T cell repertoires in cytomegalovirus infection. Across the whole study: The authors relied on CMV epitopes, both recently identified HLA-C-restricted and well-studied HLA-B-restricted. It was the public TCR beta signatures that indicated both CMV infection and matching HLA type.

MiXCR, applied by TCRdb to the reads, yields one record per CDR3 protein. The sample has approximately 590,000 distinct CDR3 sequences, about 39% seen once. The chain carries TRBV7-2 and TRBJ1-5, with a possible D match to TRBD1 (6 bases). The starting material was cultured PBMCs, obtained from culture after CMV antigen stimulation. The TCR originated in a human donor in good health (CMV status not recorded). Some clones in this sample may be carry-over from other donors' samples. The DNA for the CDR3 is TGTGCCAGCAGCGCTTACAGGGATCAGCCCCAGCATTTT. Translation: CASSAYRDQPQHF.